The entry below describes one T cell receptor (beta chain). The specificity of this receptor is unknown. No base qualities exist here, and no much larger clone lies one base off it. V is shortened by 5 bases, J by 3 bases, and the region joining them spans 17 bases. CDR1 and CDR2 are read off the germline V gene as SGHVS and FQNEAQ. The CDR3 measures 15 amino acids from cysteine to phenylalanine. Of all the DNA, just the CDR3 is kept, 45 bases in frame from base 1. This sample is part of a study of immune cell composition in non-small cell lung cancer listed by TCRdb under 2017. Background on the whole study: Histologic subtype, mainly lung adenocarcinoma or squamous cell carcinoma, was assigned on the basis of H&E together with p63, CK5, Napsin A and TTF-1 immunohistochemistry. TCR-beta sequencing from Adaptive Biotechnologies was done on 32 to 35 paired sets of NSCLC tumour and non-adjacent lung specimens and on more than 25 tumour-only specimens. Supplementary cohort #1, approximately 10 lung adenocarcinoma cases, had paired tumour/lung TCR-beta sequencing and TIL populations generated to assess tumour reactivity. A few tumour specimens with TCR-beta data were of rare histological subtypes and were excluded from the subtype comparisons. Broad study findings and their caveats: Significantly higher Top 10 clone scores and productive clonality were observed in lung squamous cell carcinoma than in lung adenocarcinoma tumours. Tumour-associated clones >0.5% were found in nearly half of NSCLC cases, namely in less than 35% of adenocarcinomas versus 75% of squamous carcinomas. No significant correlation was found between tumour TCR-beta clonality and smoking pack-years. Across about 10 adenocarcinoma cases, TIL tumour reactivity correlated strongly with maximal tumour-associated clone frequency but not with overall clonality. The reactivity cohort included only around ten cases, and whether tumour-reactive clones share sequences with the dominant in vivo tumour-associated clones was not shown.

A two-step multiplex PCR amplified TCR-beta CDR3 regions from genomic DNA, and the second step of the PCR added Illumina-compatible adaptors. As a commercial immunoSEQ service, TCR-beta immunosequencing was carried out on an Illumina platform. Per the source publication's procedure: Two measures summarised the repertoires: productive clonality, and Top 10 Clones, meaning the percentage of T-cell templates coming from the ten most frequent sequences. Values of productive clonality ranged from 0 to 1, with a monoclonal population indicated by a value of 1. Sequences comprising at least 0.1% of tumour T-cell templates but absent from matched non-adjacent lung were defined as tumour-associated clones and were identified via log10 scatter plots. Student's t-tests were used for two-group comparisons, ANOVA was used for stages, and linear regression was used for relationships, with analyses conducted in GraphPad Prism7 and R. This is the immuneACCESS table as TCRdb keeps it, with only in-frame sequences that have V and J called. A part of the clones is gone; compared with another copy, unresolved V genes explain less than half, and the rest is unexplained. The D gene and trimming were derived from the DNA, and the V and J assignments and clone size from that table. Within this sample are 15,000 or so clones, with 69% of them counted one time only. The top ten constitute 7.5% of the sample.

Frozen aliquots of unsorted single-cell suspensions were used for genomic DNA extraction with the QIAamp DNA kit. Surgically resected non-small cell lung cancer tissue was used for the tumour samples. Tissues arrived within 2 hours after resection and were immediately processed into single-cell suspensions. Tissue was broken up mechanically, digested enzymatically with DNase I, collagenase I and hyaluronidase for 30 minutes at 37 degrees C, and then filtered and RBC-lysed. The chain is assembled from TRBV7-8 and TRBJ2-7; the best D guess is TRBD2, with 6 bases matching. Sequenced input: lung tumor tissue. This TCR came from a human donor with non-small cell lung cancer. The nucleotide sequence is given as TGTGCCAGCAGCGGAGGAGGGGCCGGGTTCTACGAGCAGTACTTC. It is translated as CASSGGGAGFYEQYF.